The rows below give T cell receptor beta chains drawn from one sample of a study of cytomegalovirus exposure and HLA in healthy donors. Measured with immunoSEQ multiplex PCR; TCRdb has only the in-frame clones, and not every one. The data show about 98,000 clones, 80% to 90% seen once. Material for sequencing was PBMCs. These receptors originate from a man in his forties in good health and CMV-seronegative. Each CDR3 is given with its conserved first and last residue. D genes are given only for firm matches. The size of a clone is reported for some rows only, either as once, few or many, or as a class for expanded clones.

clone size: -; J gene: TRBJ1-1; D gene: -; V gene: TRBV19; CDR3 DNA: TGTGCCAGTAGTTTGACAGGCATGAACACTGAAGCTTTCTTT; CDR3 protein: CASSLTGMNTEAFF
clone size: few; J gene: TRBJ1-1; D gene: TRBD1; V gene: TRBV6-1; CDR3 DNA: TGTGCCAGTCGGGACAGGGCCTTCACTGAAGCTTTCTTT; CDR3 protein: CASRDRAFTEAFF
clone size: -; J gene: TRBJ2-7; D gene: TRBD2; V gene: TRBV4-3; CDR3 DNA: TGCGCCAGCAGCCAAGCGGGACTAGCGGGTTCCTACGAGCAGTACTTC; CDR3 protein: CASSQAGLAGSYEQYF
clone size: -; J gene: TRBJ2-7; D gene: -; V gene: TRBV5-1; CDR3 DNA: TGCGCCAGCAGCCACCTTTCCGCTGGGGCCACCTACGAGCAGTACTTC; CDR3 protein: CASSHLSAGATYEQYF
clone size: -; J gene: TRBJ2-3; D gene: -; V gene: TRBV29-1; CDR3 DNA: TGCAGCGTTGTCGAGGCTTTCCCAGATACGCAGTATTTT; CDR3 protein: CSVVEAFPDTQYF
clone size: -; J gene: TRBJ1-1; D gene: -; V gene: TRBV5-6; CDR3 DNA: TGTGCCAGCAGCCCCACAGGGCGAGGAGTGAACACTGAAGCTTTCTTT; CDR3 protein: CASSPTGRGVNTEAFF
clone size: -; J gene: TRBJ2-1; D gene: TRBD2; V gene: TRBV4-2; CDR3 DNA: TGTGCCAGCAGCCCCGAACTAGCGGGGGGGTACAATGAGCAGTTCTTC; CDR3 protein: CASSPELAGGYNEQFF
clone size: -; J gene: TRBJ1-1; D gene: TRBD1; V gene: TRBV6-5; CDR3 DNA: TGTGCCAGCAGAAACAGGGGAATGAACACTGAAGCTTTCTTT; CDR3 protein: CASRNRGMNTEAFF
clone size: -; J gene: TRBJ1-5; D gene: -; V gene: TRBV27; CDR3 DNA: TGTGCCAGCAGCTTATCCAGGAATCAGCCCCAGCATTTT; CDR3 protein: CASSLSRNQPQHF
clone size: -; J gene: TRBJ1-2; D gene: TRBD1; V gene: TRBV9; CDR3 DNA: TGTGCCAGCAGCGTAGCTACGGGAGACAGGGGGTTAGGCTACACCTTC; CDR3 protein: CASSVATGDRGLGYTF
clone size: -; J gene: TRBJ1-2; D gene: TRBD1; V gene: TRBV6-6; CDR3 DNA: TGTGCCAGCAGTCACACGGTGGCAGGGGGCTGTGGCTACACCTTC; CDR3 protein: CASSHTVAGGCGYTF
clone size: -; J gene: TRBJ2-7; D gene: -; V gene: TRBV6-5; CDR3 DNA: TGTGCCAGCAGCGGGAACAGCCCCTACGAGCAGTACTTC; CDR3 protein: CASSGNSPYEQYF
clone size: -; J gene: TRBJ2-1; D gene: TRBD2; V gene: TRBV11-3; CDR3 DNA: TGTGCCAGCAGCCCTCTAGCGGGGGGACTATCCTACAATGAGCAGTTCTTC; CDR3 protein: CASSPLAGGLSYNEQFF
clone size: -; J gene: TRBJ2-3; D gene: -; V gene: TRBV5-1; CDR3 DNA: TGCGCCAGCAGCTTAACAGACGTCGGAGATACGCAGTATTTT; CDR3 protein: CASSLTDVGDTQYF
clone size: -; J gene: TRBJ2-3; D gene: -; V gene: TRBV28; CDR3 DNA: TGTGCCAGCAGTCCCATAAGCGGAGGTGGGACAGATACGCAGTATTTT; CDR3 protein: CASSPISGGGTDTQYF
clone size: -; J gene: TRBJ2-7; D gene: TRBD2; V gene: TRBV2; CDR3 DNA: TGTGCCAGCAGTGAGGGACCCGGACTAGCTGACTTC; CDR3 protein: CASSEGPGLADF
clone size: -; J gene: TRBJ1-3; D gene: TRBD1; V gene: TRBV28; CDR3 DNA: TGTGCCAGCAGTTGGTCACAGGGGATTGCAGGAAACACCATATATTTT; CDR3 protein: CASSWSQGIAGNTIYF
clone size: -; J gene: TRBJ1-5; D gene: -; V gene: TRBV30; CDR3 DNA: TGTGCCTGGAGTGTTATGGGGAGAGATCAGCCCCAGCATTTT; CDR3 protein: CAWSVMGRDQPQHF
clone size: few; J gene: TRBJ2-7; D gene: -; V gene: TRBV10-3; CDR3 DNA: TGTGCCATCAGGGGGGCTGACTCCTACGAGCAGTACTTC; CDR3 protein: CAIRGADSYEQYF
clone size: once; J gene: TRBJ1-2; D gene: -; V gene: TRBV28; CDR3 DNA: TGTGCCAGCAGTAAACTGGGCACAGGGCGATATGGCTACACCTTC; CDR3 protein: CASSKLGTGRYGYTF
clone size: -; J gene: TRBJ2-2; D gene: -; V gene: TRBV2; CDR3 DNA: TGTGCCAGCAGAAGAGCGGCGGCCGGGGAGCTGTTTTTT; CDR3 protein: CASRRAAAGELFF
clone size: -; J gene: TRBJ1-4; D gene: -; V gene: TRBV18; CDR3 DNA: TGTGCCAGCTCACCCCGACCCGGAGGCACGCACCGAGAAAAACTGTTTTTT; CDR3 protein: CASSPRPGGTHREKLFF
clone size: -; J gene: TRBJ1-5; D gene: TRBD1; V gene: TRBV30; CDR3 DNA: TGTGCCTGGGGAGGAGGGACAGGTGGTTGGGCCCAGCATTTT; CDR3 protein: CAWGGGTGGWAQHF
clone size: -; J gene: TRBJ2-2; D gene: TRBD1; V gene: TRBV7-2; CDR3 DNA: TGTGCCAGCAGCTTAGTCGGGGGACAGGGCGGGGAGCTGTTTTTT; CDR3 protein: CASSLVGGQGGELFF
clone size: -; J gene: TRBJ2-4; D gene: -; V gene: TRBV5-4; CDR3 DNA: TGTGCCAGCAGCCTCCAGGGGCATCTAGCCAAAAACATTCAGTACTTC; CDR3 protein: CASSLQGHLAKNIQYF
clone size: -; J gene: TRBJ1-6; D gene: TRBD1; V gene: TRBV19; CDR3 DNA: TGTGCCAGTAGTGTGACAGGGGGCGTTTCACCCCTCCACTTT; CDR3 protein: CASSVTGGVSPLHF
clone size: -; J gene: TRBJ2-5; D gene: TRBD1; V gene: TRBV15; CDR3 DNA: TGTGCCACCAGCAGGGGTTCTCCGGGACAGGTAGAGACCCAGTACTTC; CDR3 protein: CATSRGSPGQVETQYF
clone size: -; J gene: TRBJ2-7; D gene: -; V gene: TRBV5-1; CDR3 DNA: TGCGCCAGCAGCTCCAGTTACCACTCCTACGAGCAGTACTTC; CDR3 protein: CASSSSYHSYEQYF
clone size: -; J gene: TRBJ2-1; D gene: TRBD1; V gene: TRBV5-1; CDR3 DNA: TGCGCCAGCAGCCTTAGGACAGGGACCTACAATGAGCAGTTCTTC; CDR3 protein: CASSLRTGTYNEQFF
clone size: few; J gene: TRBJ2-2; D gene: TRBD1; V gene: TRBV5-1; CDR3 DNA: TGCGCCAGCAGCTTGGTGACAGGGGCGAACACCGGGGAGCTGTTTTTT; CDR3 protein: CASSLVTGANTGELFF
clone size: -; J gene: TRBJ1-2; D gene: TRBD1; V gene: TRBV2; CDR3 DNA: TGTGCCAGCAGCCAGGGACAGGGGGCCGCAAAGAACTATGGCTACACCTTC; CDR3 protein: CASSQGQGAAKNYGYTF
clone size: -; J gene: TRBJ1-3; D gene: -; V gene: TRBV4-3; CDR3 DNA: TGCGCCAGCAGCCAAGATTCGAGGGCTGGAAACACCATATATTTT; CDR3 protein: CASSQDSRAGNTIYF
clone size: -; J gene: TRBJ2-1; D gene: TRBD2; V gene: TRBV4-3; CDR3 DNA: TGCGCCAGCAGCCAAGATCTTTCCAGCGGGGGGGCCTACAATGAGCAGTTCTTC; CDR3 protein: CASSQDLSSGGAYNEQFF
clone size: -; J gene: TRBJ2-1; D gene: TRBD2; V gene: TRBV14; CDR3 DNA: TGTGCCAGCAGCCGTAACGGGGGGGCCGTCTACAATGAGCAGTTCTTC; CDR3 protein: CASSRNGGAVYNEQFF
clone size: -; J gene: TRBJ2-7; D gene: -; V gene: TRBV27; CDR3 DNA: TGTGCCAGCAGTTTAAGAGGCCGGAGGGAGCAGTACTTC; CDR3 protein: CASSLRGRREQYF
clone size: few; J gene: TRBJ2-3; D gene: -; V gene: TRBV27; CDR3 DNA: TGTGCCAGCAGTTCTCGGGGTTCTAGCACAGATACGCAGTATTTT; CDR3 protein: CASSSRGSSTDTQYF